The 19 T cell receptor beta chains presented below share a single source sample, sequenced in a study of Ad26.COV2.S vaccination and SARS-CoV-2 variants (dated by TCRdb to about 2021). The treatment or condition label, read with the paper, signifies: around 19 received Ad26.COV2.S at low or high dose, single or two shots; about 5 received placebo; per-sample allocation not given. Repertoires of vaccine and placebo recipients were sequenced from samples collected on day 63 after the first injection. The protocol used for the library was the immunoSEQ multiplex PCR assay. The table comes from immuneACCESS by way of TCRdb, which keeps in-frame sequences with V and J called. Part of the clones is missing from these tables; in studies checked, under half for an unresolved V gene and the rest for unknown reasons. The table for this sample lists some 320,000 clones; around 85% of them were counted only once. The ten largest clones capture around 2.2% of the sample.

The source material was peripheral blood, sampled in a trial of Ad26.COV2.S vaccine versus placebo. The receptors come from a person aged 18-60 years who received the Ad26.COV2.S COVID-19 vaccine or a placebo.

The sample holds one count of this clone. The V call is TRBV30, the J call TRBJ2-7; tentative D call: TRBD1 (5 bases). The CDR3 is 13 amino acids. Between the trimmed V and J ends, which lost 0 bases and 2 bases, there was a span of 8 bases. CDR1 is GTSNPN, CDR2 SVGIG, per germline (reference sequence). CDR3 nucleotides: TGTGCCTGGAGTGTGCAGGGTACCTACGAGCAGTACTTC. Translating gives CAWSVQGTYEQYF.

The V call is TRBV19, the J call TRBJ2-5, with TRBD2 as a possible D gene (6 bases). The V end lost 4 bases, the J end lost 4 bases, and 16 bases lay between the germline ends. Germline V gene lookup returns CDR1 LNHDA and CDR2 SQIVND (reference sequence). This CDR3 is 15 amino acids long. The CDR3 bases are TGTGCCAGTAGTACTGGACGGCAAGCGGGAGAGACCCAGTACTTC. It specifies CASSTGRQAGETQYF.

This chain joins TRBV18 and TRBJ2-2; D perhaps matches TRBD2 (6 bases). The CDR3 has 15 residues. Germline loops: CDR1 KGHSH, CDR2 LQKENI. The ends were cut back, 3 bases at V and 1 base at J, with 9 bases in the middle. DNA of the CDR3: TGTGCCAGCTCACCTCTCGGGGGGAACACCGGGGAGCTGTTTTTT. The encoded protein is CASSPLGGNTGELFF.

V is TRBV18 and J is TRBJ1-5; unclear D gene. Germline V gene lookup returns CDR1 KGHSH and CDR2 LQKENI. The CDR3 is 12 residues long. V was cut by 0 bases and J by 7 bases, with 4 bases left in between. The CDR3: CASSPPGQPQHF. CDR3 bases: TGTGCCAGCTCACCACCGGGGCAGCCCCAGCATTTT. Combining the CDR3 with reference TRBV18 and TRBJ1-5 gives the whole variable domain NAGVMQNPRHLVRRRGQEARLRCSPMKGHSHVYWYRQLPEEGLKFMVYLQKENIIDESGMPKERFSAEFPKEGPSILRIQQVVRGDSAAYFCASSPPGQPQHFGDGTRLSIL.

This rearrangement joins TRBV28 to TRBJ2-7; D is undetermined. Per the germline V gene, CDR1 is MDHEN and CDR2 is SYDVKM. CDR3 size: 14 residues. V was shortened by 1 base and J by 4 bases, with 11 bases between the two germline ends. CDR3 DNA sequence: TGTGCCAGCAGTTTATCGGTCACGGCTTACGAGCAGTACTTC. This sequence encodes CASSLSVTAYEQYF.

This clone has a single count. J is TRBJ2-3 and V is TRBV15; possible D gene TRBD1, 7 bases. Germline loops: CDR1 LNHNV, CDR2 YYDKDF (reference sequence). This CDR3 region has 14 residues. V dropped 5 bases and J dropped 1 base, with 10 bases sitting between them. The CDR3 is CATSGGGGTDTQYF. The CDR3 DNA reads TGTGCCACCAGCGGAGGGGGCGGCACAGATACGCAGTATTTT.

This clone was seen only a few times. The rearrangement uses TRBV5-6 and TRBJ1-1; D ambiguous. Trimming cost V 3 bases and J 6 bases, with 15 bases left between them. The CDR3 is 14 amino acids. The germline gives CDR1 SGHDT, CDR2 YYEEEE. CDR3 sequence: CASSSGRTWAEAFF. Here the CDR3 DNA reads TGTGCCAGCAGCTCCGGACGAACATGGGCTGAAGCTTTCTTT.

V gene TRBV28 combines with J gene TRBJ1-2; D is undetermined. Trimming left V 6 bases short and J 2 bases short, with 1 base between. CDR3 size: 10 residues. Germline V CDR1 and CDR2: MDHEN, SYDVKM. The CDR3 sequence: CASSNYGYTF. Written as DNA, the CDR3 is TGTGCCAGCAGCAACTATGGCTACACCTTC.

The CDR3 nucleotides are TGTGCTAGTGACCTAACCGGGACAGGGGTATCCTACGAGCAGTACTTC. Its protein product is CASDLTGTGVSYEQYF. This chain links TRBV12-5 with TRBJ2-7; 10 nucleotides match TRBD1. CDR3 length equals 16 residues. Trimming cost V 7 bases and J 1 base; bases outside gene matches: 10. CDR1 LGHNT and CDR2 FRNRAP come from the germline V gene.

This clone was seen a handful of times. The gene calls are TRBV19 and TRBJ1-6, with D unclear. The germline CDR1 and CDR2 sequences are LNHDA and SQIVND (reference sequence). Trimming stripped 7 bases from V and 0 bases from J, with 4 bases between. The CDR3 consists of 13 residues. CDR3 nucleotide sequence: TGTGCCAGTACGAGCTCCTATAATTCACCCCTCCACTTT. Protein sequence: CASTSSYNSPLHF.

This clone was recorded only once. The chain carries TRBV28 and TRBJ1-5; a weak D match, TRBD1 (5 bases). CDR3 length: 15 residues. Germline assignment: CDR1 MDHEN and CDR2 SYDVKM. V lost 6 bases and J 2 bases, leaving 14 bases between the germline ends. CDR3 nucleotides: TGTGCCAGCAGCGAAGGGGTTTTAGGCAATCAGCCCCAGCATTTT. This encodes CASSEGVLGNQPQHF.

The CDR3 reads CASSTGTADFNEQFF. CDR3 nucleotide sequence: TGCGCCAGCAGCACCGGGACAGCTGACTTCAATGAGCAGTTCTTC. The chain employs TRBV5-1 and TRBJ2-1, with 7 bases matching TRBD1. V lost 4 bases and J lost 6; bases outside the gene matches: 10. CDR1 and CDR2 from the germline V gene are SGHRS and YFSETQ. The length of the CDR3 is 15 residues.

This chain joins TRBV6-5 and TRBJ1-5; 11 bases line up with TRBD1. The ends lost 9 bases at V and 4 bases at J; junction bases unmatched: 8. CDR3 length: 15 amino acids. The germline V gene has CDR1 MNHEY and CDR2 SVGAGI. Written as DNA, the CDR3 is TGTGCCAGGGGACAGGGGGTGTTGTGGAATCAGCCCCAGCATTTT. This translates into CARGQGVLWNQPQHF.

In DNA form, the CDR3 reads TGTGCCAGTAGTATCCCAGGACAGGGAGGGTACAATTTAGGCTATAGCAATCAGCCCCAGCATTTT. This translates into CASSIPGQGGYNLGYSNQPQHF. This rearrangement joins TRBV19 to TRBJ1-5; 8 positions match TRBD1. This CDR3 comprises 22 residues. CDR1 and CDR2 from the germline V gene are LNHDA and SQIVND (reference sequence). Unmatched junction bases numbered 22, after V lost 3 bases and J lost 0 bases.

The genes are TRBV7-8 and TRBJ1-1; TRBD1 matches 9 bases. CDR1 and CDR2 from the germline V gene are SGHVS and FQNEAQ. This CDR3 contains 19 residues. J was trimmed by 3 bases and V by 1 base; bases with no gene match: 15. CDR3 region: CASSLVVGTGPLGDTEAFF. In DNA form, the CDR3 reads TGTGCCAGCAGCTTAGTTGTCGGGACAGGGCCTTTGGGGGACACTGAAGCTTTCTTT.

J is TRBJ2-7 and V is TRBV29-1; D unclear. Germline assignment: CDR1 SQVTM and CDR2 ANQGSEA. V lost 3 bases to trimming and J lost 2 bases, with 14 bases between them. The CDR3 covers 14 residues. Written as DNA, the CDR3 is TGCAGCGTTGAGTCGGGCGGCCACCCCTACGAGCAGTACTTC. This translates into CSVESGGHPYEQYF.

CDR3 loop: CASSLMGGHTEAFF. The CDR3 DNA reads as TGTGCCAGCAGCTTAATGGGGGGCCACACTGAAGCTTTCTTT. The chain has TRBV7-3 and TRBJ1-1; the D gene is possibly TRBD1 (6 bases). CDR3 length: 14 amino acids. From germline, CDR1 is SGHTA and CDR2 FQGTGA. V gave up 1 base and J gave up 3 bases, with 9 bases separating them.

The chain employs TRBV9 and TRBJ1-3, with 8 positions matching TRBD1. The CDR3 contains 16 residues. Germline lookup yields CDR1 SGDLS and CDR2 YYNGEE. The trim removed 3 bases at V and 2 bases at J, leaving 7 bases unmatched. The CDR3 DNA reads TGTGCCAGCAGCGCCGAGGACAGGGCGACTGGAAACACCATATATTTT. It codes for CASSAEDRATGNTIYF.

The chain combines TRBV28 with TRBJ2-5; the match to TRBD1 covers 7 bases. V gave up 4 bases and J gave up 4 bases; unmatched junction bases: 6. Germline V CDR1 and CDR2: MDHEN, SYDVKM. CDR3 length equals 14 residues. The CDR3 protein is CASSSTGLGETQYF. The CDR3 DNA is TGTGCCAGCAGTTCGACAGGGCTGGGAGAGACCCAGTACTTC.